The 4 T cell receptor beta chains below were found in one sample sequenced in a study of blood T cell repertoires in COVID-19. TCRdb's copy holds only in-frame clones and misses some; the assay was immunoSEQ multiplex PCR. The sample includes about 280,000 clones, around 85% seen only once; the top ten take 6%. Sequenced sample: PBMCs or T cells enriched from blood (not recorded which). The source is a woman aged 40 to 50 who had recovered from COVID-19.

The chain combines TRBV7-2 with TRBJ2-1, with 7 bases matching TRBD1. The CDR3 is 17 residues long. With 5 bases clipped from V and 0 bases from J, the junction kept 10 bases outside the gene matches. Germline-derived CDR1 and CDR2 are SGHTA and FQGNSA. CDR3 coding DNA: TGTGCCAGCAGCCCGGGTTTGGGACAGAACTCCTACAATGAGCAGTTCTTC. Amino acid sequence: CASSPGLGQNSYNEQFF.

This chain uses TRBV7-9 with TRBJ2-3; tentative D call: TRBD2 (6 bases). This CDR3 region has 14 residues. The germline V gene has CDR1 SEHNR and CDR2 FQNEAQ (reference sequence). Trimming removed 4 bases from V and 6 bases from J, with 14 bases in between. The CDR3 spells CASSWLARDDTQYF. CDR3 nucleotide sequence: TGTGCCAGCAGCTGGCTAGCGAGGGACGATACGCAGTATTTT.

The chain joins TRBV5-6 to TRBJ1-1, with D unresolved. Per the germline V gene, CDR1 is SGHDT and CDR2 is YYEEEE. V dropped 5 bases and J dropped 3 bases, with 11 bases sitting between them. CDR3 length equals 13 residues. The CDR3 protein is CASRPRVDTEAFF. CDR3 DNA: TGTGCCAGCAGACCGCGGGTGGACACTGAAGCTTTCTTT.

The chain couples TRBV30 to TRBJ2-6, with TRBD1 matching over 9 bases. V dropped 3 bases and J dropped 4; count of bases not matched to a gene: 7. CDR1 and CDR2 (germline): GTSNPN, SVGIG (reference sequence). This CDR3 region has 16 residues. For the CDR3, the DNA is TGTGCCTGGAGGGGACAGGGAGTTCAAGGGGCCAACGTCCTGACTTTC. Translated, it gives CAWRGQGVQGANVLTF.